What follows are 18 T cell receptor beta chains derived from one specimen sequenced in a study of regulatory T cells in long-lasting Graves disease. Time point specified: persistent/refractory GD, antithyroid drugs over 5 years with positive TRAb. With RNA extracted from PBMCs as input, the TCR library was made. Arm-PCR of CDR3 regions with iRepertoire HTBI primers generated TCR beta libraries. TCRdb re-called the multiplex PCR reads with MiXCR, one entry per CDR3 protein. The table shows almost 350,000 distinct CDR3 sequences, with around a fifth occurring only once. This material consisted of peripheral blood mononuclear cells (PBMCs), taken when the disease was refractory, from a patient treated with antithyroid drugs. These receptors came from a female donor with Graves disease.

The chain joins TRBV18 to TRBJ2-7; 11 bases are a match to TRBD1. This CDR3 contains 14 residues. J gave up 7 bases and V 3 bases, and 5 bases lay outside the gene matches. Germline V gene data show CDR1 as KGHSH and CDR2 as LQKENI. The CDR3: CASSPGQGAKEQYF. CDR3 nucleotides: TGTGCCAGCTCACCTGGACAGGGGGCGAAAGAGCAGTACTTC.

This clonotype has ten or more counts. The chain couples TRBV11-2 to TRBJ2-6; possible D gene TRBD1, 5 bases. The V end lost 8 bases, the J end lost 0 bases, and 20 bases lay between the germline ends. The CDR3 is 18 amino acids. The germline V gene encodes CDR1 SGHAT and CDR2 FQNNGV. CDR3 nucleotide sequence: TGTGCCAGCCCTAACTACGACAGTCTAGTCTCTGGGGCCAACGTCCTGACTTTC. Translating it yields CASPNYDSLVSGANVLTF.

In its sample, this clonotype was seen many times. V usage is TRBV7-8 and J usage is TRBJ1-1, with D possibly being TRBD1 (6 bases). V lost 0 bases to trimming and J lost 1 base, with 12 bases between them. The CDR3 is 16 amino acids. The germline V gene encodes CDR1 SGHVS and CDR2 FQNEAQ. CDR3 sequence: CASSLASQGSNTEAFF. The CDR3 nucleotides read TGTGCCAGCAGCTTAGCGTCACAGGGATCGAACACTGAAGCTTTCTTT.

There are a few counts of this clonotype. The gene calls are TRBV19 and TRBJ2-2; the D is unclear. This CDR3 is built from 15 residues. Trimming removed 7 bases from V and 2 bases from J, with 14 bases in between. The germline gives CDR1 LNHDA, CDR2 SQIVND (reference sequence). The CDR3 region is CASKGRNLNTGELFF. The DNA for the CDR3 is TGTGCCAGTAAAGGCCGGAACCTAAACACCGGGGAGCTGTTTTTT.

This clonotype was detected many times. The chain carries TRBV12-3 or TRBV12-4 and TRBJ1-2, with D perhaps matching TRBD1 (6 bases). Trimming stripped 6 bases from V and 2 bases from J, with 16 bases between. The CDR3 is 15 residues long. DNA of the CDR3: TGTGCCAGCAGCCCCTTTCAAGGGACAAACTATGGCTACACCTTC. It specifies CASSPFQGTNYGYTF.

The J gene is TRBJ1-1, the V gene TRBV20-1, with D perhaps TRBD1 (5 bases). Trimming left V 3 bases short and J 6 bases short, with 11 bases between. Germline V CDR1 and CDR2: DFQATT, SNEGSKA (reference sequence). The CDR3 sequence is 12 residues long. Here the CDR3 reads CSARQGSPEAFF. DNA of the CDR3: TGCAGTGCTAGGCAGGGAAGCCCTGAAGCTTTCTTT.

The chain is built from TRBV5-1 and TRBJ2-1; D perhaps matches TRBD1 (6 bases). Deletions cut 6 bases from V and 7 bases from J, with 17 bases between. This CDR3 has 14 residues. Germline loops: CDR1 SGHRS, CDR2 YFSETQ. The CDR3 here is CASNPGQGLNEQFF. In DNA form, the CDR3 reads TGCGCCAGCAACCCGGGACAAGGCCTTAATGAGCAGTTCTTC. The whole variable domain, filled in from reference TRBV5-1 and TRBJ2-1, reads KAGVTQTPRYLIKTRGQQVTLSCSPISGHRSVSWYQQTPGQGLQFLFEYFSETQRNKGNFPGRFSGRQFSNSRSEMNVSTLELGDSALYLCASNPGQGLNEQFFGPGTRLTVL.

A word on this clonotype: A read error is the likely source, as a far larger clone sits one nucleotide away. This chain connects TRBV15 to TRBJ2-5, with TRBD2 matching 9 bases. CDR3 length: 14 residues. Germline V gene data show CDR1 as LNHNV and CDR2 as YYDKDF (reference sequence). CDR3 region: CATRGGGRQETQCF. DNA of the CDR3: TGTGCCACCCGCGGGGGGGGGAGGCAAGAGACCCAGTGCTTC.

This clonotype has only a few counts. The genes are TRBV7-9 and TRBJ2-1; TRBD2 agrees at 10 bases. The CDR3 length is 15 residues. V dropped 6 bases and J dropped 8; count of bases not matched to a gene: 10. CDR1 is SEHNR, CDR2 FQNEAQ, per germline (reference sequence). CDR3 loop: CASSTLAGPVHEQFF. CDR3 nucleotides: TGTGCCAGCAGTACACTAGCGGGACCGGTACATGAGCAGTTCTTC.

Comment on this clonotype: A read error may explain this, as a much larger clone is one base away. This chain joins TRBV19 and TRBJ1-2, with D perhaps matching TRBD1 (5 bases). Germline CDR1 LNHDA, CDR2 SQIVND (reference sequence). The CDR3 extends over 15 amino acids. The CDR3 sequence is CTSSIQADTAYGYTF. The CDR3 DNA reads TGTACCAGTAGTATCCAAGCGGACACGGCCTATGGCTACACCTTC.

This clonotype was seen a handful of times. The J gene is TRBJ1-3, the V gene TRBV7-2; D is possibly TRBD1 (6 bases). Trimming removed 1 base from V and 4 bases from J, with 23 bases in between. The germline V gene encodes CDR1 SGHTA and CDR2 FQGNSA. The CDR3 has 19 residues. CDR3 nucleotide sequence: TGTGCCAGCAGCTTAGTCCCTCAGGGGACCGCGACTCTGGGAAACACCATATATTTT. Protein sequence: CASSLVPQGTATLGNTIYF.

This clonotype was seen at least ten times. J is TRBJ1-2 and V is TRBV2; 7 positions agree with TRBD1. Unmatched junction bases numbered 4, after V lost 1 base and J lost 5 bases. In germline, CDR1 is SNHLY, CDR2 FYNNEI. This CDR3 spans 14 amino acids. The CDR3 loop reads CASSEGQGVYGYTF. The CDR3 region has the DNA TGTGCCAGCAGTGAAGGACAGGGAGTATATGGCTACACCTTC.

J is TRBJ2-5 and V is TRBV7-7; D remains ambiguous. Germline loops: CDR1 SSHAT, CDR2 FNYEAQ (reference sequence). The CDR3 has 13 residues. CDR3 sequence: CAGSWTVQETQYF. CDR3 nucleotide sequence: TGTGCTGGCAGCTGGACGGTCCAAGAGACCCAGTACTTC.

This clonotype was seen at least ten times. The chain has TRBV6-1 and TRBJ1-6, with TRBD1 matching 9 bases. The CDR3 contains 15 residues. In germline, CDR1 is MNHNS, CDR2 SASEGT. The V gene end was trimmed by 6 bases and the J gene end by 5 bases; junction bases not matched to a gene: 5. CDR3 sequence: CASRITGGNNSPLHF. DNA for the CDR3: TGTGCCAGCAGAATAACAGGGGGCAATAATTCACCCCTCCACTTT.

This clonotype has more than one count but fewer than ten. V is TRBV5-1 and J is TRBJ2-1, with 11 positions matching TRBD2. V gave up 5 bases and J gave up 3 bases; unmatched junction bases: 10. This CDR3 contains 17 residues. CDR1 SGHRS and CDR2 YFSETQ come from the germline V gene. CDR3 coding DNA: TGCGCCAGCAGGGCAACGGGACTAGCGGCCCTCTACAATGAGCAGTTCTTC. Its translation: CASRATGLAALYNEQFF.

This clonotype was recorded a few times. This CDR3 reads CASSPGTDPINSPLHF. The CDR3 DNA follows: TGCGCCAGCAGCCCCGGGACAGACCCTATTAATTCACCCCTCCACTTT. The chain joins TRBV5-1 to TRBJ1-6; TRBD1 matches at 7 bases. Trimming at V came to 4 bases and at J to 6 bases, leaving 10 bases not matched to a gene. The CDR3 length is 16 residues. The germline V gene has CDR1 SGHRS and CDR2 YFSETQ. Complete variable domain (other parts from reference TRBV5-1 and TRBJ1-6): KAGVTQTPRYLIKTRGQQVTLSCSPISGHRSVSWYQQTPGQGLQFLFEYFSETQRNKGNFPGRFSGRQFSNSRSEMNVSTLELGDSALYLCASSPGTDPINSPLHFGNGTRLTVT.

The chain employs TRBV12-3 or TRBV12-4 and TRBJ1-4, with TRBD1 matching 10 bases. The V segment lost 6 bases and the J segment 4 bases; nucleotides outside the gene matches: 11. This CDR3 is 17 amino acids long. The CDR3 DNA reads TGTGCCAGCAGACCCACCGGGACAGGGGCTTTTAATGAAAAACTGTTTTTT. This translates into CASRPTGTGAFNEKLFF.

The table lists this clonotype with many counts. The rearrangement links TRBV7-8 to TRBJ1-1; the D is unclear. There are 13 residues in the CDR3. Trimming cost V 3 bases and J 1 base, with 6 bases left between them. Germline V gene sequence: CDR1 SGHVS, CDR2 FQNEAQ. CDR3 DNA: TGTGCCAGCAGCTTTATTCGGAACACTGAAGCTTTCTTT. This translates into CASSFIRNTEAFF.